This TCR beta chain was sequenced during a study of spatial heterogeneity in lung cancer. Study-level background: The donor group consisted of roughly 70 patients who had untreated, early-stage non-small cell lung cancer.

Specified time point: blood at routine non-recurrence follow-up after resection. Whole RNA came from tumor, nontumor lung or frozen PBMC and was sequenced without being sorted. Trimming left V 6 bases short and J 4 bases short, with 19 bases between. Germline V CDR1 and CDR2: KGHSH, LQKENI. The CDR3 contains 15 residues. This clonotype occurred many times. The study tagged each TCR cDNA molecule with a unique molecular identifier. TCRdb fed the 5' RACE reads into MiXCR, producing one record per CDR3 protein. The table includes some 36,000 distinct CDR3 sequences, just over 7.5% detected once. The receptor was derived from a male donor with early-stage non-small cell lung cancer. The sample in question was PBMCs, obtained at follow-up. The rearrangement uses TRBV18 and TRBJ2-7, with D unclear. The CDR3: CASSPNAGVFYEQYF. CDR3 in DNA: TGTGCCAGCTCCCCTAATGCTGGGGTGTTTTACGAGCAGTACTTC. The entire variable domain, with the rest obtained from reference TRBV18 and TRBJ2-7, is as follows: NAGVMQNPRHLVRRRGQEARLRCSPMKGHSHVYWYRQLPEEGLKFMVYLQKENIIDESGMPKERFSAEFPKEGPSILRIQQVVRGDSAAYFCASSPNAGVFYEQYFGPGTRLTVT.